The clone carrying this T cell receptor (beta chain) was seen only a few times. Antigen: not known. Other nucleotide sequences in the sample specify the same CDR3. This specimen belongs to a study of beta chain features in type 1 diabetes. At the level of the study: The patients were much like the healthy donors in age, gender and cell yields.

A single heparinised draw of around 0.11 L on average was taken per donor. The study's findings and limits: Among type 1 diabetes patients, VDJ junctions had fewer insertions and more deletions. There was a possibility that cDNA sequencing over-represented cells with high TCR expression.

Expressed TCRB transcripts were sequenced, since all the RNA that had been isolated was reverse transcribed. Profiling relied on immunoSEQ multiplex PCR, and the TCRdb table lists in-frame clones only, not all of them. In the table there are about 290,000 clones, 8% of which are singletons. The sample taken for sequencing was central memory CD4+ T cells from blood. The source of this sequence is a woman aged 18-29 years in good health.

The CDR3 loop reads CAWSPGLYGYTF. The CDR3 DNA sequence: TGTGCCTGGAGTCCGGGGCTTTATGGCTACACCTTC. The J gene is TRBJ1-2, the V gene TRBV30, with D maybe TRBD1 (5 bases). The CDR3 consists of 12 residues. V was shortened by 2 bases and J by 5 bases, with 9 bases between the two germline ends. The germline V gene has CDR1 GTSNPN and CDR2 SVGIG (reference sequence).